Listed below are T cell receptor beta chains from one sample, sequenced in a study of blood T cell repertoires in COVID-19. Some clones are missing from TCRdb's copy, which holds only in-frame ones; the method was immunoSEQ multiplex PCR. The data hold around 49,000 clones, with roughly 80% observed a single time. The sequenced sample consisted of PBMCs or T cells enriched from blood (not recorded which). These receptors were obtained from a woman aged 50 to 60 with acute COVID-19. The CDR3 runs from the conserved cysteine through the conserved F or W.

j_gene | v_gene | CDR3aa
TRBJ2-7 | TRBV19 | CASTRRAGDGEQYF
TRBJ1-2 | TRBV30 | CACPYRSYGYTF
TRBJ2-1 | TRBV7-3 | CASSLGTSGVNEQFF
TRBJ1-2 | TRBV18 | CASSPPQGLYGYTF
TRBJ1-1 | TRBV3-1/TRBV3-2 | CASSLRDRMNTEAFF
TRBJ2-2 | TRBV7-9 | CASIPGTGELFF
TRBJ1-3 | TRBV3-1/TRBV3-2 | CASSQETGYLSGNTIYF
TRBJ2-1 | TRBV11-3 | CASSLLAGGTGNEQFF
TRBJ1-3 | TRBV5-1 | CASKRTSGTNGNTIYF
TRBJ1-2 | TRBV3-1/TRBV3-2 | CASSPRGGSNYGYTF
TRBJ2-1 | TRBV9 | CASSKGQGGNEQFF
TRBJ1-3 | TRBV11-2 | CASSLSRGLSGNTIYF
TRBJ2-7 | TRBV5-4 | CASGETGGATIYEQYF
TRBJ2-1 | TRBV7-9 | CASSSGLAGGNYNEQFF
TRBJ1-2 | TRBV19 | CASSIVDRKTDGYTF
TRBJ2-1 | TRBV7-9 | CASSSPVAASGGYNEQFF